Following are 13 T cell receptor beta chains from one sample sequenced in a study of PD-1 blockade in classical Hodgkin lymphoma. Generated by immunoSEQ multiplex PCR, the TCRdb table keeps only in-frame clones and is missing some. The sample lists 30,000 or so clones; 82% were seen once. Noted time point: cycle 4 day 1 (C4D1), after more than 5 weeks of nivolumab. Every patient had relapsed following autologous stem cell transplantation, and cohorts differed in brentuximab vedotin exposure. The specimen comprised peripheral blood mononuclear cells (PBMCs), sampled before the fourth cycle of nivolumab. The receptors were sampled from a human donor with classical Hodgkin lymphoma.

The chain employs TRBV7-4 and TRBJ1-6; 7 positions match TRBD1. With 8 bases clipped from V and 9 bases from J, the junction kept 13 bases outside the gene matches. Germline V gene lookup returns CDR1 SGHVT and CDR2 SQSDAQ. The CDR3 runs 15 residues. CDR3 coding DNA: TGTGCCAGCCTCCTGCATAGGGGGCAAGGTTCACCCCTCCACTTT. It yields the protein CASLLHRGQGSPLHF.

The V and J genes are TRBV5-1 and TRBJ1-1; possible D gene TRBD1, 6 bases. This CDR3 has 14 residues. Per germline, CDR1 SGHRS and CDR2 YFSETQ. The ends were cut back, 4 bases at V and 3 bases at J, with 13 bases in the middle. CDR3 sequence reads: CASSPGEAYTEAFF. CDR3 bases: TGCGCCAGCAGCCCAGGGGAGGCATACACTGAAGCTTTCTTT.

The chain combines TRBV18 with TRBJ2-1; TRBD2 matches 7 bases. CDR1 and CDR2 (germline): KGHSH, LQKENI. The junction had 8 bases not matched to a gene; V was cut back by 7 bases and J by 2 bases. This CDR3 has 15 residues. CDR3 sequence reads: CASFPLGGAYNEQFF. CDR3 nucleotide sequence: TGTGCCAGCTTCCCGCTGGGGGGGGCCTACAATGAGCAGTTCTTC.

The J gene is TRBJ1-2, the V gene TRBV6-6; 7 nucleotides match TRBD1. J was trimmed by 2 bases and V by 8 bases; bases with no gene match: 11. This CDR3 is 15 amino acids long. In germline, CDR1 is MNHNY, CDR2 SVGAGI (reference sequence). CDR3 in amino acids: CASFDRQGANYGYTF. The CDR3 DNA is TGTGCCAGCTTCGACAGACAGGGAGCGAACTATGGCTACACCTTC.

This clone has a handful of counts. The chain joins TRBV5-1 to TRBJ1-2; D ambiguous. The CDR3 totals 13 residues. Between the trimmed V and J ends, which lost 0 bases and 5 bases, there was a span of 8 bases. Germline CDR1 reads SGHRS; CDR2 reads YFSETQ. The CDR3 protein is CASSLDPEYGYTF. As DNA, the CDR3 is TGCGCCAGCAGCTTGGACCCCGAATATGGCTACACCTTC. The full variable domain, rest sourced from reference TRBV5-1 and TRBJ1-2, is KAGVTQTPRYLIKTRGQQVTLSCSPISGHRSVSWYQQTPGQGLQFLFEYFSETQRNKGNFPGRFSGRQFSNSRSEMNVSTLELGDSALYLCASSLDPEYGYTFGSGTRLTVV.

The rearrangement links TRBV6-5 to TRBJ2-7; TRBD1 aligns across 7 bases. Unmatched junction bases numbered 9, after V lost 8 bases and J lost 11 bases. CDR1 and CDR2 from the germline V gene are MNHEY and SVGAGI. The CDR3 runs 11 residues. In DNA form, the CDR3 reads TGTGCCAGCCAACGTGGGACAGTAGAGTACTTC. It is translated as CASQRGTVEYF.

V usage is TRBV6-9 and J usage is TRBJ1-5; D is ambiguous. Germline lookup yields CDR1 MNHGY and CDR2 SVAAGI. The CDR3 spans 13 residues. Trimming stripped 2 bases from V and 5 bases from J, with 7 bases between. In DNA, the CDR3 is TGTGCCAGCAGTTATCGACTAGATCAGCCCCAGCATTTT. Protein: CASSYRLDQPQHF.

This clone has just one count. V and J are TRBV5-6 and TRBJ2-3; no clear D gene. V gave up 5 bases and J gave up 2 bases, with 3 bases separating them. This CDR3 has 11 residues. Germline V gene lookup returns CDR1 SGHDT and CDR2 YYEEEE. The CDR3 sequence is CASRSTDTQYF. The CDR3 nucleotides are TGTGCCAGCAGGTCCACAGATACGCAGTATTTT.

This clone was observed once. The rearrangement joins TRBV12-5 to TRBJ2-5; no firm D call. The germline V and J ends were trimmed by 5 bases and 9 bases, with 16 bases remaining between them. CDR3 size: 13 residues. Germline CDR1 and CDR2: LGHNT and FRNRAP. The CDR3 sequence: CASGQSSLSPQYF. The CDR3 region has the DNA TGTGCTAGTGGTCAAAGTTCCCTATCTCCCCAGTACTTC.

This clone was seen only once. CDR3: CASSLETGSYEQYF. The DNA for the CDR3 is TGTGCCAGCAGCTTAGAGACAGGGTCGTACGAGCAGTACTTC. The genes are TRBV7-2 and TRBJ2-7, with 7 bases identical to TRBD1. Trimming cost V 1 base and J 4 bases; bases outside gene matches: 4. The V gene's germline CDR1 is SGHTA and CDR2 FQGNSA. This CDR3 has 14 amino acids. Full variable domain (rest looked up from reference TRBV7-2 and TRBJ2-7): GAGVSQSPSNKVTEKGKDVELRCDPISGHTALYWYRQSLGQGLEFLIYFQGNSAPDKSGLPSDRFSAERTGGSVSTLTIQRTQQEDSAVYLCASSLETGSYEQYFGPGTRLTVT.

V and J are TRBV2 and TRBJ1-5, with 8 nucleotides matching TRBD1. V was clipped by 3 bases and J by 0 bases; unmatched bases: 16. CDR1 is SNHLY and CDR2 is FYNNEI in the germline V gene. The CDR3 is 20 residues long. CDR3 nucleotides: TGTGCCAGCAGTGAGGGGGCCCAGGGGGCTAACTCTTATAGCAATCAGCCCCAGCATTTT. It is translated as CASSEGAQGANSYSNQPQHF.

This chain uses TRBV28 with TRBJ1-6; D is possibly TRBD1 (6 bases). V dropped 6 bases and J dropped 7 bases, with 13 bases sitting between them. The CDR3 has 14 residues. The germline CDR1 and CDR2 sequences are MDHEN and SYDVKM. The CDR3 is CASRTRTVNSPLHF. The DNA for the CDR3 is TGTGCCAGCAGGACCCGGACAGTCAATTCACCCCTCCACTTT.

The chain employs TRBV12-5 and TRBJ2-7; no clear D. CDR1 is LGHNT, CDR2 FRNRAP, per germline. The CDR3 extends over 13 amino acids. The ends were cut back, 1 base at V and 5 bases at J, with 9 bases in the middle. In nucleotides, the CDR3 is TGTGCTAGTGGTTTGGGCAGACATGACGAGCAGTACTTC. The encoded protein is CASGLGRHDEQYF.